This is a list of T cell receptor beta chains from one sample in a study of T cells in Graves' hyperthyroidism and ophthalmopathy. TCRdb fed the multiplex PCR reads into MiXCR, producing one record per CDR3 protein. This sample has more than 300,000 distinct CDR3 sequences, with about 15% found just once. The sample taken for sequencing was blood. Every receptor here comes from a woman aged 55-69 years with Graves' hyperthyroidism. CDR3s include the opening cysteine and the closing phenylalanine or tryptophan. The order of the fields is CDR3 length, V gene, J gene, clone size, D gene, CDR3 DNA, CDR3 protein. The D gene is left open where the match is weak. Clone sizes are given selectively: once, few, many, or a class where the clone is expanded.

16	TRBV4-1	TRBJ1-1	many	NA	TGCGCCAGCAGCCAAGATGGGGGCAGCATGAACACTGAAGCTTTCTTT	CASSQDGGSMNTEAFF
18	TRBV7-6	TRBJ2-3	NA	TRBD2	TGTGCCGGCAGCGGGACTAGCGGGTCACCACTGGGCACAGATACGCAGTATTTT	CAGSGTSGSPLGTDTQYF
13	TRBV18	TRBJ1-6	many	NA	TGTGCCAGCTCACCACGTCCGCTCGAATACCTCCACTTT	CASSPRPLEYLHF
14	TRBV10-3	TRBJ2-1	many	TRBD2	TGTGCCATCAGACCGGATAAAGCGGGAGACGAGCAGTTCTTC	CAIRPDKAGDEQFF
14	TRBV2	TRBJ1-1	many	TRBD1	TGTGCCAGCAACCAACAGGGGCTGAACACTGAAGTTTTCTTT	CASNQQGLNTEVFF
16	TRBV7-9	TRBJ2-3	many	TRBD1	TGTGCCAGCAGCTTAGTTGGGACAGGGAACGTGGATACGCAGTATTTT	CASSLVGTGNVDTQYF
14	TRBV7-2	TRBJ2-7	NA	NA	TGTGCCAGCAGCTTAATAATCAGCTCCTACGAGCAGTACTTC	CASSLIISSYEQYF
13	TRBV2	TRBJ2-7	many	NA	TGTGCCAGCAGTCCGACCCCAGACTACGAGCAGTACTTC	CASSPTPDYEQYF
13	TRBV10-3	TRBJ2-5	few	TRBD1	TGTGCCATCGGACAGGGTCATCAAGAGACCCAGTACTTC	CAIGQGHQETQYF
16	TRBV15	TRBJ2-1	NA	NA	TGTGCCACCAGCAGAGATTCGGGGGCTCCCTACAATGAGCAGTTCTTC	CATSRDSGAPYNEQFF
16	TRBV11-2	TRBJ2-7	many	TRBD2	TGTGCCAGCAGCCCCGGGACTAGCGGGGGGGCCTACGAGCAGTACTTC	CASSPGTSGGAYEQYF
12	TRBV29-1	TRBJ2-1	NA	NA	TGCAGCGTTGAAGGCCAGCAGGATGAGCAGTTCTTC	CSVEGQQDEQFF
12	TRBV12-3/TRBV12-4	TRBJ2-1	few	NA	TGTGCCAGTACACTCGGGGGCCCTGAGCAGTTCTTC	CASTLGGPEQFF
13	TRBV6-1	TRBJ2-7	NA	TRBD1	TGTGCCAGCAGGACAGGGATAGTCTACGAGCAGTACTTC	CASRTGIVYEQYF
16	TRBV12-3/TRBV12-4	TRBJ1-5	many	NA	TGTGCCAGCAGTTTTCTGTCAGTATATAGCAATCAGCCCCAGCATTTT	CASSFLSVYSNQPQHF
18	TRBV11-3	TRBJ2-1	NA	TRBD2	TGTGCCAGCAGCGCATTACGAAGGGCTAGCGGGTTACTCTATGAGCAGTTCTTC	CASSALRRASGLLYEQFF
18	TRBV3-1	TRBJ2-1	NA	TRBD2	TGTGCCAGCAGCCAAGGAATGGCTACCGGGACTAGCGTTCCTGAGCAGTTCTTC	CASSQGMATGTSVPEQFF
14	TRBV29-1	TRBJ2-6	NA	NA	TGCAGCGCTACAGGGAGCTCTGGGGCCAACGTCCTGACTTTC	CSATGSSGANVLTF
17	TRBV7-9	TRBJ2-3	NA	NA	TGTGCCAGCAGCTTGGCAACAGGCTATCGGAGCACAGATACGCAGTATTTT	CASSLATGYRSTDTQYF
13	TRBV12-3/TRBV12-4	TRBJ2-7	NA	TRBD2	TGTGCCAGCCCGGGGAGCGGGGACTACGAGCAGTACTTC	CASPGSGDYEQYF
15	TRBV5-1	TRBJ1-2	many	TRBD1	TGCGCCAGCAGCCTAGGCGGACAGGCCAACTATGGCTACACCTTC	CASSLGGQANYGYTF
14	TRBV7-9	TRBJ2-3	many	NA	TGTGCCAGCAGCTTCCCCCCGGCGGCAGATACGCAGTATTTT	CASSFPPAADTQYF
11	TRBV30	TRBJ1-2	many	NA	TGTGCCTGGAGTGGAGGGGTGGACTACACCTTC	CAWSGGVDYTF
15	TRBV5-1	TRBJ2-7	few	TRBD2	TGCGCCAGCAGCCCCCCGTGGGGGGGGACCTACGAGCAGTACTTC	CASSPPWGGTYEQYF
15	TRBV24-1	TRBJ2-1	NA	NA	TGTGCCACCAGTGATCGGACGGGATCCTACAATGAGCAGTTCTTC	CATSDRTGSYNEQFF
13	TRBV5-1	TRBJ1-5	many	TRBD1	TGCGCCAGCTCTACAGGGGTCAATCAGCCCCAGCATTTT	CASSTGVNQPQHF
15	TRBV15	TRBJ1-5	few	TRBD1	TGTGCCACCATGCCGCGGGACAGAAGCAATCAGCCCCAGCATTTT	CATMPRDRSNQPQHF
16	TRBV30	TRBJ2-2	NA	NA	TGTGCCTGGAGCGTCAAGACAGGTTCGAACACCGGGGAGCTGTTTTTT	CAWSVKTGSNTGELFF
15	TRBV5-1	TRBJ2-7	many	TRBD2	TGCGCCAGCAGCTTGGCCCTAGCGGGAAGATACGAGCAGTACTTC	CASSLALAGRYEQYF
15	TRBV6-6	TRBJ2-1	many	NA	TGTGCCAGCAGTTACTCATACCCCAACTACAATGAGCAGTTCTTC	CASSYSYPNYNEQFF
14	TRBV18	TRBJ2-1	many	TRBD1	TGTGCCAGCTCACCACAAAGACAGGGGACTGAGCAGTTCTTC	CASSPQRQGTEQFF
15	TRBV5-1	TRBJ2-5	NA	TRBD1	TGCGCCAGCAGCTTGCAGGGGGTCAAGCAAGAGACCCAGTACTTC	CASSLQGVKQETQYF
15	TRBV5-1	TRBJ2-2	NA	TRBD1	TGCGCCAGCAGCACGGCAGGGGGCATGACCGGGGAGCTGTTTTTT	CASSTAGGMTGELFF
13	TRBV3-1	TRBJ1-1	many	NA	TGTGCCAGCAGCTCGACAGGAAACACTGAAGCTTTCTTT	CASSSTGNTEAFF
13	TRBV29-1	TRBJ2-5	many	NA	TGCAGCGTTGGGGTAGGGCTGGCGGAGACCCAGTACTTC	CSVGVGLAETQYF
15	TRBV11-3	TRBJ2-5	many	TRBD2	TGTGCCAGCAGCTTAGTCCGCGGGAGCGGAAAGACCCAGTACTTC	CASSLVRGSGKTQYF
16	TRBV24-1	TRBJ2-1	NA	TRBD1	TGTGCCACCAGTAATCCAGGTTTCGGGACAGGCTACGAGCAGTTCTTC	CATSNPGFGTGYEQFF
15	TRBV5-5	TRBJ2-7	NA	NA	TGTGCCAGCAGCTTGGAACAGCGCTACTCCTACGAGCAGTACTTC	CASSLEQRYSYEQYF
14	TRBV11-2	TRBJ1-1	many	NA	TGTGCCAGCAGCTTCGGTACGTGGAACACTGAAGCTTTCTTT	CASSFGTWNTEAFF
14	TRBV20-1	TRBJ2-7	many	NA	TGCAGTGCTAGAGATGCGCTAGTCTCCTACGAGCAGTACTTC	CSARDALVSYEQYF
18	TRBV12-3/TRBV12-4	TRBJ2-2	NA	TRBD2	TGTGCCAGCAGTTTCTCTAGCGGGAGGTTTTGGGACACCGGGGAGCTGTTTTTT	CASSFSSGRFWDTGELFF
13	TRBV12-5	TRBJ2-5	NA	NA	TGTGCTAGTGGGCCCGGGTCCCAAGAGACCCAGTACTTC	CASGPGSQETQYF
15	TRBV10-1	TRBJ2-7	NA	NA	TGCGCCAGCAGTGAGGGGTTCTTGCAGTCCTACGAGCAGTACTTC	CASSEGFLQSYEQYF
13	TRBV5-1	TRBJ2-5	few	TRBD1	TGCGCCAGCAGACCGGACAGGGGAGAGACCCAGTACTTC	CASRPDRGETQYF
13	TRBV7-3	TRBJ2-1	many	TRBD1	TGTGCCAGCAGCGTCGACAGGGACAATGAGCAGTTCTTC	CASSVDRDNEQFF
14	TRBV7-6	TRBJ1-2	many	TRBD1	TGTGCCAGCAGCGTGGGACAGGGTGGCGATGGCTACACCTTC	CASSVGQGGDGYTF
16	TRBV18	TRBJ1-6	many	TRBD1	TGTGCCAGCTCACCGTACCCGACAGGGGTTAGTTCACCCCTCCACTTT	CASSPYPTGVSSPLHF
12	TRBV30	TRBJ1-1	NA	NA	TGTGCCTGTTCAGGAGTGAACACTGAAGCTTTCTTT	CACSGVNTEAFF
16	TRBV7-8	TRBJ2-2	NA	NA	TGTGCCAGCAGCCATATCCACGGAACAGGGACCGAGGAGCTGTTTTTT	CASSHIHGTGTEELFF
13	TRBV5-1	TRBJ2-7	many	NA	TGCGCCAGCAGCTTCCCAAGCTCCTACGAGCAGTACTTC	CASSFPSSYEQYF
13	TRBV6-1	TRBJ1-1	many	NA	TGTGCCAGCAGTGAAGGTGGGGGGTCTGTAGCTTTCTTT	CASSEGGGSVAFF
13	TRBV7-3	TRBJ2-3	many	NA	TGTGCCAGCAGCCTATGGTCGGCAGATACGCAGTATTTT	CASSLWSADTQYF
12	TRBV28	TRBJ2-1	NA	NA	TGTGCCAGCAGCTCCATAGCCTCTGAGCAGTTCTTC	CASSSIASEQFF